Described below is a single T cell receptor (beta chain) sequence and its context. It has no known antigen specificity. For every CD8+ T cell subset, fewer than 350,000 cells were flow-sorted straight into RLT lysis buffer, and each subset was sorted in triplicate. Peripheral blood mononuclear cells were isolated from buffy coats using standard density gradient centrifugation. An RNeasy Mini Kit was used to extract total RNA from the sorted cells. These reads were obtained on a NextSeq 550. The Human TCR Profiling Kit (MiLaboratory) was used to prepare UMI-labeled 5' RACE TRB cDNA libraries. The full amount of extracted RNA was used for cDNA synthesis, and the full amount of resulting cDNA was used for PCR amplification. Libraries were prepared in parallel with an identical number of PCR cycles. Concerning the study's data processing: With a requirement of at least two reads per UMI, MIGEC and MiXCR extracted about 52,000 +/- 9,100 unique UMI-labeled TRB cDNA molecules per library. On average, each library contained approximately 40,000 +/- 10,000 functional in-frame TRB CDR3 nucleotide clonotypes without stop codons. Diversity metrics, including normalized Shannon-Wiener and Chao1, were computed in VDJtools after downsampling to 5000 UMI-labeled TRB molecules per sample. VDJtools computed clonotype-size-weighted physicochemical properties of the central five CDR3 residues: interaction energy, strength, volume and Kidera factor 4. TCRdb reprocessed the reads, so every CDR3 protein sequence counts as one entry and DNA is not shown. Here the V and J calls rest on TCRdb's processing, not on the authors' analysis. The table of this sample itemizes some 28,000 distinct CDR3 sequences. The ten largest account for about 10% of the sample.

The CDR3 starts with the cysteine, ends with the phenylalanine, and has 15 residues. DNA for this receptor is not on file. According to the germline V gene (reference sequence), CDR1 reads SEHNR and CDR2 reads FQNEAQ. This entry comes from a study of CXCR3-negative and CXCR3-positive naive CD8 T cells (dated by TCRdb to between 2018 and 2021). About the study as a whole: Roughly 140 million TRB reads were obtained in total, roughly 1.5 +/- 0.3 million reads per library. The TRBV-TRBJ cluster analysis covered naive subsets from 5 donors and memory cells from 3 donors. Data from ten to twelve donors, pooled across two independent experiments, went into the diversity and physicochemical repertoire analyses. Overall study outcomes, separate from this receptor: Naive CXCR3-negative and CXCR3-positive cells from the same donor showed similar TRBV-TRBJ usage, whereas memory cells showed distinct patterns. Because surface CD5, which is linked to self-reactivity in mice, was comparable between the naive subsets, TCR interaction strength was also inferred from the physicochemical properties of TRB CDR3s. Freshly isolated PBMCs were used for most assays because CXCR3 expression went down partially after cryopreservation. Both naive subsets had comparably high repertoire diversity, while memory CD8+ T cells had much lower repertoire diversity.

The receptor chain draws on TRBV7-9 and TRBJ1-2; the D call from TCRdb, TRBD1, cannot be confirmed without DNA. The TCR was taken from a human donor in good health. Some clones in this sample may be carry-over from other donors' samples. The sequencing input was memory CD8+ T cells from blood. What this sample's cell subset or site label stands for: conventional CD8+ memory T cells (TMEM), sorted as controls. The CDR3 region has the sequence CASSPNRVESYGYTF.